Below are 18 T cell receptor beta chains sequenced from a single sample in a study of shared clonotypes between healthy human individuals (dated by TCRdb to about 2020). Library preparation was by the immunoSEQ multiplex PCR assay. In its TCRdb copy, this immuneACCESS table keeps in-frame sequences only and misses some clones. Where compared with another copy, unresolved V genes explain less than half of these, and the others have no known cause. Here the sample has under 650,000 clones; about 95% occur a single time. Approximately 0.06% of the sample is taken by the ten largest. Material: naive CD4+ T cells sorted from blood. The cell subset or site tag for this specimen amounts to: CD45RA+ positively selected. All receptors derive from a woman in her 30s in good health.

The chain employs TRBV25-1 and TRBJ2-4, with 9 bases identical to TRBD2. After removal of 3 bases from V and 9 bases from J, the junction contained 3 bases not matched to a gene. Per germline, CDR1 MGHDK and CDR2 SYGVNS. The CDR3 sequence is 13 residues long. The CDR3 DNA reads TGTGCCAGCAGTGAGTCGCGGGGGGGCATTCAGTACTTC. Translation: CASSESRGGIQYF.

The CDR3 here is CASTQEMTYEQYF. In DNA, the CDR3 is TGTGCCAGCACCCAGGAGATGACCTACGAGCAGTACTTC. V is TRBV2 and J is TRBJ2-7; D gene unclear. The CDR3 is 13 amino acids. In germline, CDR1 is SNHLY, CDR2 FYNNEI. V shed 7 bases and J shed 2 bases, with 12 bases lying between them.

This clone was counted once. The chain employs TRBV5-1 and TRBJ2-7, with 9 positions matching TRBD2. With V trimmed by 4 bases and J by 0 bases, 5 bases remained unmatched. Germline CDR1 is SGHRS and CDR2 is YFSETQ. The CDR3 spans 15 residues. CDR3 residues: CASSPLAGASYEQYF. The CDR3 DNA follows: TGCGCCAGCAGCCCGTTAGCGGGAGCCTCCTACGAGCAGTACTTC.

The chain has TRBV4-1 and TRBJ1-4, with TRBD1 identical over 8 bases. J was trimmed by 7 bases and V by 2 bases; bases with no gene match: 9. Germline V gene data show CDR1 as MGHRA and CDR2 as YSYEKL. CDR3 length: 16 amino acids. The CDR3, as DNA: TGCGCCAGCAGCCAACCCCGCCAGGGGGCTTTTGAAAAACTGTTTTTT. Its translation is CASSQPRQGAFEKLFF.

The CDR3 sequence is CASSFSHSGRGQETQYF. The CDR3 nucleotides are TGTGCCAGCAGTTTCTCCCATAGCGGGAGGGGCCAAGAGACCCAGTACTTC. The gene calls are TRBV27 and TRBJ2-5, with 11 bases matching TRBD2. Unmatched junction bases numbered 7, after V lost 3 bases and J lost 1 base. This CDR3 is built from 17 residues. CDR1 is MNHEY and CDR2 is SMNVEV in the germline V gene (reference sequence).

On this clone: Other DNA sequences in the same sample also yield this CDR3. The chain has TRBV27 and TRBJ1-5, with D tentatively TRBD1 (5 bases). Germline CDR1 reads MNHEY; CDR2 reads SMNVEV (reference sequence). Between the trimmed V and J ends, which lost 6 bases and 2 bases, there was a span of 8 bases. This CDR3 contains 13 residues. The CDR3 DNA reads as TGTGCCAGCAGCTTACAGGGCAATCAGCCCCAGCATTTT. Protein: CASSLQGNQPQHF.

The count of this clone is one. The gene calls are TRBV2 and TRBJ2-2, with 9 nucleotides matching TRBD1. The germline V gene encodes CDR1 SNHLY and CDR2 FYNNEI. V gave up 3 bases and J gave up 8 bases; unmatched junction bases: 4. There are 14 residues in the CDR3. Here the CDR3 reads CASSEDRGLGELFF. The CDR3 DNA is TGTGCCAGCAGTGAGGACAGGGGCCTGGGGGAGCTGTTTTTT.

Note on this clone: At the DNA level, this CDR3 is encoded by other sequences in the same sample as well. This sequence joins TRBV19 and TRBJ1-1; D unclear. Germline V gene data show CDR1 as LNHDA and CDR2 as SQIVND (reference sequence). The V end lost 3 bases, the J end lost 2 bases, and 10 bases lay between the germline ends. The CDR3 has 14 amino acids. CDR3 in DNA: TGTGCCAGTAGTATCGTTGTGGGCAACACTGAAGCTTTCTTT. This gives the protein CASSIVVGNTEAFF.

This clone was seen just once. This chain connects TRBV6-4 to TRBJ1-1; maybe TRBD1 (6 bases). V was shortened by 3 bases and J by 4 bases, with 18 bases between the two germline ends. The CDR3 contains 16 residues. Looked up from germline, CDR1 is MRHNA and CDR2 is SNTAGT. This chain's CDR3 is CASSDITRGRGTEAFF. The CDR3 nucleotides are TGTGCCAGCAGTGATATAACCAGGGGCCGGGGCACTGAAGCTTTCTTT.

The chain recombines TRBV5-6 with TRBJ2-5; 11 bases fit TRBD2. The CDR3 loop spans 19 amino acids. The V gene's germline CDR1 is SGHDT and CDR2 YYEEEE. J was trimmed by 1 base and V by 0 bases; bases with no gene match: 11. The CDR3 coding sequence is TGTGCCAGCAGCTTGGCCTCGGGGGGGCTAGCGGGAGGCCAAGAGACCCAGTACTTC. Translated: CASSLASGGLAGGQETQYF.

The V and J genes are TRBV7-9 and TRBJ1-1; 9 bases are a match to TRBD1. Germline assignment: CDR1 SEHNR and CDR2 FQNEAQ (reference sequence). The V and J ends lost 4 bases and 6 bases, in that order; junction bases with no gene match: 9. The CDR3 is made up of 15 amino acids. DNA for the CDR3: TGTGCCAGCAGCTGGTTCCGTGGACAGGGGCCTGAAGCTTTCTTT. This sequence encodes CASSWFRGQGPEAFF.

V gene TRBV28 combines with J gene TRBJ1-1, with D possibly being TRBD1 (5 bases). Germline V gene sequence: CDR1 MDHEN, CDR2 SYDVKM. The CDR3 covers 15 residues. Trimming removed 6 bases at V and 4 bases at J, with 18 bases between. Written as DNA, the CDR3 is TGTGCCAGCAGCTCACCGGGGGGAGTCCTCACTGAAGCTTTCTTT. Translated: CASSSPGGVLTEAFF.

In DNA form, the CDR3 reads TGTGCCAGCAGCCAGAGCCTCGGCAATGAGCAGTTCTTC. It codes for CASSQSLGNEQFF. The rearrangement links TRBV7-2 to TRBJ2-1; D call uncertain. The CDR3 has 13 amino acids. Trimming cost V 5 bases and J 6 bases, with 11 bases left between them. Germline-derived CDR1 and CDR2 are SGHTA and FQGNSA.

The V call is TRBV6-1, the J call TRBJ1-2; the D gene is possibly TRBD1 (5 bases). Trimming shortened V by 1 base and J by 4 bases, and 16 bases separated the two germline ends. The CDR3 has 16 residues. Per the germline V gene, CDR1 is MNHNS and CDR2 is SASEGT. The chain's CDR3 is CASSEGTPDRPYGYTF. In nucleotides, the CDR3 is TGTGCCAGCAGTGAAGGGACACCGGACCGACCCTATGGCTACACCTTC.

The count of this clone is one. The chain has TRBV28 and TRBJ2-3; 7 bases map to TRBD1. The ends lost 5 bases at V and 6 bases at J; junction bases unmatched: 5. This CDR3 contains 13 residues. Germline CDR1 MDHEN, CDR2 SYDVKM. CDR3 DNA sequence: TGTGCCAGCAGTCCCGGGACAGAGGATACGCAGTATTTT. Amino acids: CASSPGTEDTQYF.

The J gene is TRBJ2-1, the V gene TRBV12-5, with 9 bases aligning to TRBD2. The CDR3 totals 15 residues. V was clipped by 2 bases and J by 6 bases; unmatched bases: 5. Germline V lookup: CDR1 LGHNT, CDR2 FRNRAP. The CDR3 is CASGLRLAGLNEQFF. The CDR3 bases are TGTGCTAGTGGTTTGCGGCTAGCGGGACTCAATGAGCAGTTCTTC.

The chain carries TRBV27 and TRBJ2-7; D is ambiguous. Germline V gene sequence: CDR1 MNHEY, CDR2 SMNVEV (reference sequence). The V end was cut by 8 bases, the J end by 2 bases, with 16 bases between. The CDR3 sequence is 14 residues long. The CDR3 protein is CASQAGRGTYEQYF. The CDR3 nucleotides are TGTGCCAGCCAGGCAGGCCGCGGTACCTACGAGCAGTACTTC.

J is TRBJ2-2 and V is TRBV5-1; D may be TRBD1 (6 bases). V was clipped by 0 bases and J by 5 bases, with 11 bases between them. Germline assignment: CDR1 SGHRS and CDR2 YFSETQ. This CDR3 contains 15 residues. The CDR3 nucleotides are TGCGCCAGCAGCTTGGTCAGGACAGCTACCGGGGAGCTGTTTTTT. It encodes CASSLVRTATGELFF.